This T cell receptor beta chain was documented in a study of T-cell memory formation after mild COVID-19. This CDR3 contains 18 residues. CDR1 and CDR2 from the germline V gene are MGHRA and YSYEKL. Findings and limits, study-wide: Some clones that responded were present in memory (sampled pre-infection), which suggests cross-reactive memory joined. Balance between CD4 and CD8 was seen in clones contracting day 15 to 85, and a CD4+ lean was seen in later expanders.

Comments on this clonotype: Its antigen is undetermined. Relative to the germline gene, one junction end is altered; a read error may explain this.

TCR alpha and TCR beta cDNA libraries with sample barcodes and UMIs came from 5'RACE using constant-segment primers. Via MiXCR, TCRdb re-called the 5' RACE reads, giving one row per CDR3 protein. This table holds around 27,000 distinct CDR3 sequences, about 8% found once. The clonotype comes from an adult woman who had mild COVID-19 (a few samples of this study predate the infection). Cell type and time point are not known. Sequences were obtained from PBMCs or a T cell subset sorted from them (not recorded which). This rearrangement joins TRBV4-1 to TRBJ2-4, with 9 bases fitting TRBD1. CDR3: CASSQVEVGTGPTNIKYF. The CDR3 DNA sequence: TGCGCCAGCAGCCAAGTTGAGGTTGGGACAGGGCCGACAAACATTAAGTACTTC.